The 17 T cell receptor beta chains reported below all come from one sample, sequenced in a study of blood T cell repertoires in COVID-19. Assay used: immunoSEQ multiplex PCR; TCRdb lists only in-frame clones, some missing. The sample yields about 71,000 clones, around 76% seen once. Sequenced: peripheral blood. The receptors originated from a woman of 80 years or more with acute or convalescent COVID-19.

This chain uses TRBV6-1 with TRBJ1-5, with a weak D call TRBD1 (6 bases). The germline CDR1 and CDR2 sequences are MNHNS and SASEGT. Trimming took 3 bases from V and 0 from J, leaving 15 bases between them. The CDR3 has 17 residues. The CDR3 spells CASSDNDRHNSNQPQHF. CDR3 DNA sequence: TGTGCCAGCAGTGATAACGACAGGCACAATAGCAATCAGCCCCAGCATTTT.

The V and J genes are TRBV28 and TRBJ1-2; TRBD1 agrees at 10 bases. The CDR3 extends over 15 amino acids. J gave up 4 bases and V 5 bases, and 7 bases lay outside the gene matches. Per the germline V gene, CDR1 is MDHEN and CDR2 is SYDVKM. CDR3 bases: TGTGCCAGCAGTCAAGGGACAGGGGATTTCTATGGCTACACCTTC. It encodes CASSQGTGDFYGYTF.

V is TRBV6-5 and J is TRBJ1-6; 7 bases match TRBD1. Germline CDR1 is MNHEY and CDR2 is SVGAGI. The length of the CDR3 is 15 residues. After removal of 5 bases from V and 10 bases from J, the junction contained 11 bases not matched to a gene. The CDR3 DNA is TGTGCCAGCAGTCAAACAGGGGCAGAAGGGTCACCCCTCCACTTT. Residues: CASSQTGAEGSPLHF.

V is TRBV18 and J is TRBJ2-1; TRBD1 aligns across 9 bases. Germline V gives CDR1 KGHSH, CDR2 LQKENI. The V and J ends lost 2 bases and 4 bases, in that order; junction bases with no gene match: 6. The CDR3 has 16 residues. CDR3: CASSPKRTGDYNEQFF. In nucleotides, the CDR3 is TGTGCCAGCTCACCAAAGAGGACAGGGGATTACAATGAGCAGTTCTTC. Supplemented by reference TRBV18 and TRBJ2-1, the full variable domain reads NAGVMQNPRHLVRRRGQEARLRCSPMKGHSHVYWYRQLPEEGLKFMVYLQKENIIDESGMPKERFSAEFPKEGPSILRIQQVVRGDSAAYFCASSPKRTGDYNEQFFGPGTRLTVL.

The gene calls are TRBV27 and TRBJ2-5; 7 bases agree with TRBD1. This CDR3 has 15 amino acids. Per the germline V gene, CDR1 is MNHEY and CDR2 is SMNVEV (reference sequence). The V and J ends lost 5 bases and 5 bases, in that order; junction bases with no gene match: 11. Written as DNA, the CDR3 is TGTGCCAGCAGTAGAAGAGACAGGGTAGGGGAGACCCAGTACTTC. Translation: CASSRRDRVGETQYF.

This clone has a handful of counts. This chain joins TRBV3-1 (or the pseudogene TRBV3-2) and TRBJ2-1, with 11 bases lining up with TRBD1. The junction had 6 bases not matched to a gene; V was cut back by 4 bases and J by 7 bases. CDR1 LGHDT and CDR2 YNNKEL come from the germline V gene (reference sequence). The CDR3 consists of 15 residues. The DNA for the CDR3 is TGTGCCAGCAGCCCCCGAGGGACAGGGGGTAATGAGCAGTTCTTC. Its translation is CASSPRGTGGNEQFF.

V gene TRBV27 combines with J gene TRBJ1-1, with D maybe TRBD1 (5 bases). V was shortened by 2 bases and J by 7 bases, with 11 bases between the two germline ends. Germline V lookup: CDR1 MNHEY, CDR2 SMNVEV (reference sequence). The CDR3 runs to 13 residues. For the CDR3, the DNA is TGTGCCAGCAGTTTAGGGGCGTGGGTTGAAGCTTTCTTT. It translates to CASSLGAWVEAFF.

The rearrangement links TRBV4-3 to TRBJ2-7; D is uncertain. CDR1 LGHNA and CDR2 YSLEER come from the germline V gene. CDR3 length equals 13 residues. Trimming pared 1 base from V and 0 bases from J, leaving 4 bases between. Here the CDR3 DNA reads TGCGCCAGCAGCCAAGGACTCTCCTACGAGCAGTACTTC. Translating it yields CASSQGLSYEQYF.

This rearrangement joins TRBV4-1 to TRBJ2-7; the match to TRBD2 covers 12 bases. CDR3 length equals 15 residues. CDR1 MGHRA and CDR2 YSYEKL come from the germline V gene. V trimming: 4 bases; J trimming: 4 bases; junction bases outside the gene matches: 5. CDR3 nucleotide sequence: TGCGCCAGCAGCCGGTGGACTAGCGGGATTTACGAGCAGTACTTC. Its protein product is CASSRWTSGIYEQYF.

V gene TRBV14 combines with J gene TRBJ1-4, with unresolved D. Germline CDR1 and CDR2: SGHDN and FVKESK. This CDR3 is 14 amino acids long. V lost 4 bases and J 7 bases, leaving 13 bases between the germline ends. The CDR3 protein is CASSLPGDSEKLFF. The CDR3 region has the DNA TGTGCCAGCAGCCTCCCGGGAGATTCTGAAAAACTGTTTTTT.

The chain has TRBV19 and TRBJ2-3, with TRBD1 identical over 8 bases. CDR3 length: 16 amino acids. In germline, CDR1 is LNHDA, CDR2 SQIVND (reference sequence). V lost 2 bases, J lost 5 bases, and 9 bases stayed unmatched. CDR3 amino acids: CASSITTGTGVDTQYF. For the CDR3, the DNA is TGTGCCAGTAGTATAACCACCGGGACAGGAGTAGATACGCAGTATTTT.

Here the CDR3 DNA reads TGCGCCAGCAGCTGGTCCGGGACAGGGGACGGCGGCTACACCTTC. Translating it yields CASSWSGTGDGGYTF. The gene calls are TRBV5-1 and TRBJ1-2, with 10 bases that match TRBD1. V was pared by 3 bases and J by 8 bases, with 10 bases of the junction left unmatched. Germline CDR1 is SGHRS and CDR2 is YFSETQ. The CDR3 extends over 15 amino acids.

This chain connects TRBV7-9 to TRBJ2-7; D might be TRBD2 (6 bases). This CDR3 region has 13 residues. From germline, CDR1 is SEHNR and CDR2 FQNEAQ (reference sequence). V was shortened by 5 bases and J by 5 bases, with 13 bases between the two germline ends. CDR3 protein: CASSGWRGHEQYF. The CDR3 bases are TGTGCCAGCAGCGGGTGGAGGGGCCACGAGCAGTACTTC.

The chain carries TRBV18 and TRBJ2-7, with TRBD2 matching 8 bases. The germline gives CDR1 KGHSH, CDR2 LQKENI. The length of the CDR3 is 16 residues. V lost 6 bases to trimming and J lost 3 bases; unmatched junction nucleotides: 13. The CDR3 nucleotides read TGTGCCAGCTCCCCTATCGGGGGGGGCTACTACTACGAGCAGTACTTC. Residues: CASSPIGGGYYYEQYF.

The gene calls are TRBV28 and TRBJ1-5; D not certain. This CDR3 has 13 residues. V was trimmed by 6 bases and J by 9 bases, leaving 15 bases between them. Germline assignment: CDR1 MDHEN and CDR2 SYDVKM. CDR3 sequence reads: CASSLAGEGPQHF. The CDR3 coding sequence is TGTGCCAGCAGCCTGGCGGGAGAGGGGCCCCAGCATTTT.

The chain employs TRBV7-3 and TRBJ2-1; TRBD2 might be the D (5 bases). CDR3 length: 15 residues. V gave up 1 base and J gave up 0 bases, with 7 bases separating them. Germline V gives CDR1 SGHTA, CDR2 FQGTGA. The CDR3 bases are TGTGCCAGCAGCTTAAACGCGGGCTCCTACAATGAGCAGTTCTTC. Translated, it gives CASSLNAGSYNEQFF.

J is TRBJ1-5 and V is TRBV28; the D gene is possibly TRBD1 (5 bases). Germline CDR1 and CDR2: MDHEN and SYDVKM. CDR3 length: 14 residues. V lost 5 bases and J 2 bases, leaving 10 bases between the germline ends. In nucleotides, the CDR3 is TGTGCCAGCAGTCCAGGGTACGGCAATCAGCCCCAGCATTTT. As protein: CASSPGYGNQPQHF.